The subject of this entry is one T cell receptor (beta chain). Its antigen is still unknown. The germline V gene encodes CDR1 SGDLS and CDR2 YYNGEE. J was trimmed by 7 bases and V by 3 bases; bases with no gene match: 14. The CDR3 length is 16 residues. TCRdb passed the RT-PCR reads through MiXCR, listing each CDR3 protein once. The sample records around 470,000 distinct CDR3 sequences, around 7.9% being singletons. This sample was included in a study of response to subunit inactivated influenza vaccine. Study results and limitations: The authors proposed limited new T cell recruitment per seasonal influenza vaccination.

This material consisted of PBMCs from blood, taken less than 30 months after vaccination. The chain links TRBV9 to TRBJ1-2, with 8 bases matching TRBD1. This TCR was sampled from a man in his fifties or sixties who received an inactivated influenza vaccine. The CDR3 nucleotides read TGTGCCAGCAGCGCCCCCCAGGGGGCGGGATGGGTTGGCTACACCTTC. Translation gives CASSAPQGAGWVGYTF.